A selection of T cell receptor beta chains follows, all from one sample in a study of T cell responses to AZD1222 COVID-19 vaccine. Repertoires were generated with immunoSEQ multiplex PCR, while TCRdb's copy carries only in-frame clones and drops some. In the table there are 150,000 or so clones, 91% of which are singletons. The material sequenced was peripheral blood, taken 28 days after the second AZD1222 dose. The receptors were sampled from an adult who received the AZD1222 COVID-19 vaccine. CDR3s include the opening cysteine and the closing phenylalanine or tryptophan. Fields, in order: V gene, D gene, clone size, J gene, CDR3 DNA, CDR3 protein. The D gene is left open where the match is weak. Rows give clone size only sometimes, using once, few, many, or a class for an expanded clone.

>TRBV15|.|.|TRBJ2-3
TGTGCCACCAGCAGATTCAAACAGGATACAGATACGCAGTATTTT
CATSRFKQDTDTQYF
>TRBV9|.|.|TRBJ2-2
TGTGCCAGCAGCGTAGCCGCAGGGATCCCCGGGGAGCTGTTTTTT
CASSVAAGIPGELFF
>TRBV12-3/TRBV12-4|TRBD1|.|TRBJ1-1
TGTGTCAGCAGGTTACAGGGGGAAGCTTTCTTT
CVSRLQGEAFF
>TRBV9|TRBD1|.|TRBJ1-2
TGTGCCAGCAGCGTAGCTCAGGGGGATGGCTACACCTTC
CASSVAQGDGYTF
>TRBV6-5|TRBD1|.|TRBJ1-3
TGTGCCAGCAGTCCGACAGGGGGCGGTGGAAACACCATATATTTT
CASSPTGGGGNTIYF
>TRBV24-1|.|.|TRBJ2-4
TGTGCCACCAGTGAAGGACAGTTAGCCAAAAACATTCAGTACTTC
CATSEGQLAKNIQYF
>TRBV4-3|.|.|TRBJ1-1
TGCGCCAGCAGCCAAGATGCGGCAGGGAGGAACACTGAAGCTTTCTTT
CASSQDAAGRNTEAFF
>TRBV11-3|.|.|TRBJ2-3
TGTGCCAGCAGCCCCAGTACAGGTAGCACAGATACGCAGTATTTT
CASSPSTGSTDTQYF
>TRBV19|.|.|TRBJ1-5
TGTGCCAGTAGTATCGGAACCAGGGGTATTCAGCCCCAGCATTTT
CASSIGTRGIQPQHF
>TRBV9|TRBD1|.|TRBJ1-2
TGTGCCAGCAGCGGATTAAGGGGGCTGGCTGGCTACACCTTC
CASSGLRGLAGYTF
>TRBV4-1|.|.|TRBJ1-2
TGCGCCAGCAGCCAAGTCAGTTTGAATGGCTACACCTTC
CASSQVSLNGYTF
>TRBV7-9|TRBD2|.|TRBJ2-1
TGTGCCAGCAGCTTAGTCGGGGGGGAAACCTACAATGAGCAGTTCTTC
CASSLVGGETYNEQFF
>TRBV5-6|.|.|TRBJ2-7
TGTGCCAGTCGGAACACAGGGAACTCCTACGAGCAGTACTTC
CASRNTGNSYEQYF
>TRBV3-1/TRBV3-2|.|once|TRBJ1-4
TGTGCCAGCAGCCACCCATCGACAAGGACCATCGCTAATGAAAAACTGTTTTTT
CASSHPSTRTIANEKLFF
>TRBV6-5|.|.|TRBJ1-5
TGTGCCAGCAGCTCGTCAGGGCAGAATCAGTACCCCCAGCATTTT
CASSSSGQNQYPQHF
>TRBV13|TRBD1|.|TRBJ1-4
TGTGCCAGCAGCCAGGACAGGGGAACTACTAATGAAAAACTGTTTTTT
CASSQDRGTTNEKLFF
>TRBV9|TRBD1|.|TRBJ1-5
TGTGCCAGCAGCGTGACAGGGGCTAATCAGCCCCAGCATTTT
CASSVTGANQPQHF
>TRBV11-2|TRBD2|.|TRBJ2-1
TGTGCCAGCAGCTTAGTGTCTAGCGGGACCTTTGAGCAGTTCTTC
CASSLVSSGTFEQFF
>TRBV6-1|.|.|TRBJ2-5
TGTGCCAGCAGTGAAGCCCCCACGGATCAAGAGACCCAGTACTTC
CASSEAPTDQETQYF
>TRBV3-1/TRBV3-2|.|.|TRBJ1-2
TGTGCCAGCAGCCAAGGTTCACCCGGGCCTGACTATGGCTACACCTTC
CASSQGSPGPDYGYTF
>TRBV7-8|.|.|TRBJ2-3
TGTGCCAGCAGCTCGAGAGACGGGAGAGGCACAGATACGCAGTATTTT
CASSSRDGRGTDTQYF
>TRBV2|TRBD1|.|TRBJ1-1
TGTGCCAGCTGGGACAGGGGGCGCGTCGGCACTGAAGCTTTCTTT
CASWDRGRVGTEAFF
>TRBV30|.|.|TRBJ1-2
TGTGCCTGGAGTGTACGAGTCGGGATTATTTATGGCTACACCTTC
CAWSVRVGIIYGYTF
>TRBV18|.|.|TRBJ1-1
TGTGCCAGCACTGCACAGGTTAACACTGAAGCTTTCTTT
CASTAQVNTEAFF
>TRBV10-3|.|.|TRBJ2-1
TGTGCCATCAAAACAGGGAATGCCGCCGCCTTCTACAATGAGCAGTTCTTC
CAIKTGNAAAFYNEQFF
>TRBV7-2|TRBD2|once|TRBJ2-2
TGTGCCAGCAGCGCTAGCGGACCAAACACCGGGGAGCTGTTTTTT
CASSASGPNTGELFF
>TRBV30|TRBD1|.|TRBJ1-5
TGTGCCTGGAGTGGCGGACAGGGTAGAGGGCAGCCCCAGCATTTT
CAWSGGQGRGQPQHF
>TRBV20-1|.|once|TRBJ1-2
TGCAGTGCTAGTCAGGACACCGAATTCTATGGCTACACCTTC
CSASQDTEFYGYTF
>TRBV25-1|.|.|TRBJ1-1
TGTGCCAGCAGTGTAGGGGTCACTGAAGCTTTCTTT
CASSVGVTEAFF
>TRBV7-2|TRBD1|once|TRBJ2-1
TGTGCCAGCAGCGTTAGAGGGGACAGAGGTGAGCAGTTCTTC
CASSVRGDRGEQFF
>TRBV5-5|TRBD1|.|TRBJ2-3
TGTGCCAGCAGCCTACCGACAGGGACAGATACGCAGTATTTT
CASSLPTGTDTQYF
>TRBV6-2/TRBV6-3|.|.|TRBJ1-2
TGTGCCAGCAGTTATTCTCCGAGGGACGGCGACTATGGCTACACCTTC
CASSYSPRDGDYGYTF
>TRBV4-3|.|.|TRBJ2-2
TGCGCCAGCAGCCAAGCTCAGGGGAACACCGGGGAGCTGTTTTTT
CASSQAQGNTGELFF
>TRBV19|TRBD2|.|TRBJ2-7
TGTGCCAGTAGTCGGCTAGCGGGAGCCTACGAGCAGTACTTC
CASSRLAGAYEQYF
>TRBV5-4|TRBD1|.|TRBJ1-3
TGTGCCAGCAGCAAACCGGGACAGGGGACAAACACCATATATTTT
CASSKPGQGTNTIYF
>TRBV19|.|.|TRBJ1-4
TGTGCCAGTAGTCCCCGCCCAACCGCAACTAATGAAAAACTGTTTTTT
CASSPRPTATNEKLFF
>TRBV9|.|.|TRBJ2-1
TGTGCCAGCAGCGTCGAATACAATGAGCAGTTCTTC
CASSVEYNEQFF
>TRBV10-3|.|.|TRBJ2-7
TGTGCCATCAGTGAGGGAGAGGGCGAGCAGTACTTC
CAISEGEGEQYF
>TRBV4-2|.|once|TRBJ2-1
TGTGCCAGCAGCCAAGATTTGGGGCTGAACAATGAGCAGTTCTTC
CASSQDLGLNNEQFF
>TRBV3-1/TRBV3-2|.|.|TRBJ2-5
TGTGCCAGCAGCCAAGTCCGGAGCCAAGAGACCCAGTACTTC
CASSQVRSQETQYF
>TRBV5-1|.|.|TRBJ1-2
TGCGCCAGCAGCCCTACAGTGCTCTATGGCTACACCTTC
CASSPTVLYGYTF
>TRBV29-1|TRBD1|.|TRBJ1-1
TGCAGCGTTGATGGACAGGGGATGAACACTGAAGCTTTCTTT
CSVDGQGMNTEAFF
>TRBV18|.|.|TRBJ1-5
TGTGCCAGCTCACCCTCCTCTCCGCAGACCTGGCAGCCCCAGCATTTT
CASSPSSPQTWQPQHF
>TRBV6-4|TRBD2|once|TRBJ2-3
TGTGCCAGCAGTGACGATGCGGGAGGGCCCACAGATACGCAGTATTTT
CASSDDAGGPTDTQYF
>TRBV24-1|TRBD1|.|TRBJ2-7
TGTGCCACCAGTGATTGGGGGACAGGGGAGTACTACGAGCAGTACTTC
CATSDWGTGEYYEQYF
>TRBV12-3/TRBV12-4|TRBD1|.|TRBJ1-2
TGTGCCAGCAACCCGGACAGGGGGCATGGCTACACCTTC
CASNPDRGHGYTF
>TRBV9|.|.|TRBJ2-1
TGTGCCAGCAGCGTAGTAGACTTGCGGGATGAGCAGTTCTTC
CASSVVDLRDEQFF
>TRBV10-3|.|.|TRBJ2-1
TGTGCCATCAGTGAGTCGACAGTGAATGAGCAGTTCTTC
CAISESTVNEQFF
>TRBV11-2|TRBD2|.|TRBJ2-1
TGTGCCAGCAGCCCAGAGCGGGGGGGTTACAATGAGCAGTTCTTC
CASSPERGGYNEQFF
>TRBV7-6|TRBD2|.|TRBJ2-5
TGTGCCAGCAGCTTAGCGGGACTAGCGGTTGAGACCCAGTACTTC
CASSLAGLAVETQYF
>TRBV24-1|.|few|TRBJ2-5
TGTGCCACCAGTGATACCTCGTATCAAGAGACCCAGTACTTC
CATSDTSYQETQYF